The 25 T cell receptor beta chains below come from one sample, sequenced in a study of OX40 agonist ivuxolimab in advanced cancers. Clones were read by immunoSEQ multiplex PCR, and TCRdb kept only the in-frame ones, dropping some. Among more than 35,000 clones, less than 85% were seen once, and the ten largest hold 15% to 20%. Specimen: CD4+ or CD8+ T cells sorted from blood, collected in a trial of the OX40 agonist ivuxolimab. These receptors were taken from an adult with an advanced solid tumor such as melanoma, head and neck, liver or kidney cancer.

This clone was found once. The chain employs TRBV13 and TRBJ2-1; 9 positions match TRBD2. Germline values: CDR1 PRHDT, CDR2 FYEKMQ (reference sequence). This CDR3 has 16 amino acids. V was clipped by 7 bases and J by 3 bases; unmatched bases: 10. Here the CDR3 DNA reads TGTGCCAGCACTGTGCGGGGGGGCATGTTCTACAATGAGCAGTTCTTC. Its translation: CASTVRGGMFYNEQFF.

This chain uses TRBV7-9 with TRBJ1-5; D not certain. Trimming left V 1 base short and J 7 bases short, with 5 bases between. Germline CDR1 is SEHNR and CDR2 is FQNEAQ (reference sequence). This CDR3 is 12 amino acids long. The CDR3 loop reads CASSLGTQPQHF. In nucleotides, the CDR3 is TGTGCCAGCAGCTTAGGGACCCAGCCCCAGCATTTT.

The rearrangement uses TRBV2 and TRBJ2-5; 10 positions agree with TRBD2. CDR1 and CDR2 from the germline V gene are SNHLY and FYNNEI. J gave up 3 bases and V 4 bases, and 14 bases lay outside the gene matches. CDR3 length: 18 residues. This CDR3 reads CASSVGSGGRMREETQYF. CDR3 DNA: TGTGCCAGCAGTGTTGGTAGCGGGGGGAGGATGAGAGAAGAGACCCAGTACTTC.

The chain is built from TRBV9 and TRBJ2-7; perhaps D is TRBD1 or TRBD2 (5 bases each). This CDR3 region has 14 residues. The germline gives CDR1 SGDLS, CDR2 YYNGEE. The ends were cut back, 3 bases at V and 2 bases at J, with 12 bases in the middle. CDR3 bases: TGTGCCAGCAGCGGCCGGAAGGGACCCTACGAGCAGTACTTC. This codes for CASSGRKGPYEQYF.

CDR3 in amino acids: CASSDLADPYNEQFF. The CDR3 nucleotides are TGTGCCAGCAGTGACCTAGCGGACCCCTACAATGAGCAGTTCTTC. This sequence joins TRBV5-4 and TRBJ2-1; 7 bases map to TRBD2. The germline V gene has CDR1 SGHNT and CDR2 YYREEE (reference sequence). This CDR3 region has 15 residues. V dropped 5 bases and J dropped 2; count of bases not matched to a gene: 7.

This clone is a singleton in its sample. The chain carries TRBV6-6 and TRBJ1-2; D not certain. The CDR3 sequence is 14 residues long. The ends were cut back, 4 bases at V and 1 base at J, with 10 bases in the middle. CDR1 and CDR2 (germline): MNHNY, SVGAGI (reference sequence). The CDR3 nucleotides are TGTGCCAGCAGTTTACACGTGAATAACTATGGCTACACCTTC. It is translated as CASSLHVNNYGYTF.

The chain recombines TRBV27 with TRBJ2-1, with TRBD2 identical over 10 bases. The V and J ends lost 1 base and 6 bases, in that order; junction bases with no gene match: 6. This CDR3 has 16 amino acids. Germline loops: CDR1 MNHEY, CDR2 SMNVEV (reference sequence). The CDR3 sequence: CASSLWASGRVNEQFF. CDR3 coding DNA: TGTGCCAGCAGTTTATGGGCTAGCGGGAGAGTCAATGAGCAGTTCTTC.

The rearrangement uses TRBV6-6 and TRBJ2-3; D tentatively reads TRBD1 or TRBD2 (6 bases each). The germline V gene encodes CDR1 MNHNY and CDR2 SVGAGI (reference sequence). The V end lost 6 bases, the J end lost 2 bases, and 15 bases lay between the germline ends. The CDR3 extends over 15 amino acids. In DNA, the CDR3 is TGTGCCAGCAGATTTACAGGGCGGGACACAGATACGCAGTATTTT. Its protein is CASRFTGRDTDTQYF.

This sequence joins TRBV30 and TRBJ1-6; D remains ambiguous. Germline values: CDR1 GTSNPN, CDR2 SVGIG (reference sequence). The CDR3 sequence is 14 residues long. V was pared by 2 bases and J by 8 bases, with 13 bases between. Written as DNA, the CDR3 is TGTGCCTGGAGTCACAACACTGGGTATTCACCCCTCCACTTT. The encoded protein is CAWSHNTGYSPLHF. Full variable domain (outside the CDR3, taken from reference TRBV30 and TRBJ1-6): SQTIHQWPATLVQPVGSPLSLECTVEGTSNPNLYWYRQAAGRGLQLLFYSVGIGQISSEVPQNLSASRPQDRQFILSSKKLLLSDSGFYLCAWSHNTGYSPLHFGNGTRLTVT.

V gene TRBV6-5 combines with J gene TRBJ2-1; D remains ambiguous. Trimming cost V 6 bases and J 1 base, with 10 bases left between them. The CDR3 sequence is 14 residues long. Germline V gives CDR1 MNHEY, CDR2 SVGAGI. The CDR3 protein is CASSPRESYNEQFF. As DNA, the CDR3 is TGTGCCAGCAGCCCCAGAGAATCCTACAATGAGCAGTTCTTC.

This chain connects TRBV7-9 to TRBJ1-1, with 8 positions matching TRBD1. V shed 5 bases, J shed 1 base, and the junction held 3 bases outside the gene matches. The CDR3 is 14 amino acids. CDR1 and CDR2 from the germline V gene are SEHNR and FQNEAQ (reference sequence). The CDR3 coding sequence is TGTGCCAGCAGCCTAGGACAGGGGAACACTGAAGCTTTCTTT. It codes for CASSLGQGNTEAFF.

This clone was detected once. This chain connects TRBV2 to TRBJ2-1; 11 bases match TRBD2. Germline V lookup: CDR1 SNHLY, CDR2 FYNNEI. Unmatched junction bases numbered 10, after V lost 4 bases and J lost 8 bases. The CDR3 has 16 residues. CDR3 loop: CASSGDSGRARHEQFF. Here the CDR3 DNA reads TGTGCCAGCAGTGGCGATAGCGGGAGGGCCAGGCATGAGCAGTTCTTC.

The chain combines TRBV4-2 with TRBJ2-2; D remains ambiguous. Germline CDR1 LGHNA, CDR2 YNFKEQ. The CDR3 runs to 15 residues. The ends were cut back, 0 bases at V and 2 bases at J, with 7 bases in the middle. The CDR3 DNA reads TGTGCCAGCAGCCAAGAATCTCAAAACACCGGGGAGCTGTTTTTT. Translating it yields CASSQESQNTGELFF.

The genes are TRBV4-3 and TRBJ1-3; unclear D gene. The CDR3 covers 15 residues. Germline CDR1 reads LGHNA; CDR2 reads YSLEER. The ends were cut back, 0 bases at V and 2 bases at J, with 8 bases in the middle. DNA of the CDR3: TGCGCCAGCAGCCAAGACCGCGGGCCTGGAAACACCATATATTTT. It encodes CASSQDRGPGNTIYF.

This rearrangement joins TRBV28 to TRBJ1-5; possibly TRBD1 for D (5 bases). From germline, CDR1 is MDHEN and CDR2 SYDVKM. The CDR3 consists of 15 residues. The CDR3 DNA is TGTGGGGTGAAGGCCAGGGATGGTAGCAATCAGCCCCAGCATTTT. It yields the protein CGVKARDGSNQPQHF. Full variable domain (rest looked up from reference TRBV28 and TRBJ1-5): DVKVTQSSRYLVKRTGEKVFLECVQDMDHENMFWYRQDPGLGLRLIYFSYDVKMKEKGDIPEGYSVSREKKERFSLILESASTNQTSMYLCGVKARDGSNQPQHFGDGTRLSIL.

The chain's CDR3 is CASSGVPRKLFF. The CDR3 nucleotides are TGTGCCAGCAGTGGGGTCCCTCGGAAACTGTTTTTT. The chain employs TRBV2 and TRBJ1-4; D is uncertain. This CDR3 has 12 amino acids. Trimming removed 4 bases from V and 11 bases from J, with 11 bases in between. CDR1 SNHLY and CDR2 FYNNEI come from the germline V gene. Drawing the rest from reference TRBV2 and TRBJ1-4, the complete variable domain is EPEVTQTPSHQVTQMGQEVILRCVPISNHLYFYWYRQILGQKVEFLVSFYNNEISEKSEIFDDQFSVERPDGSNFTLKIRSTKLEDSAMYFCASSGVPRKLFFGSGTQLSVL.

This rearrangement joins TRBV19 to TRBJ2-1; D unclear. CDR3 length: 15 residues. Germline V gene sequence: CDR1 LNHDA, CDR2 SQIVND (reference sequence). Trimming removed 3 bases at V and 0 bases at J, with 9 bases between. CDR3 nucleotides: TGTGCCAGTAGTATCCGACATATCTCCTACAATGAGCAGTTCTTC. Amino acid sequence: CASSIRHISYNEQFF.

This clone has a handful of counts. The CDR3 nucleotides are TGTGCCAGCAGCTTGGTAGTGCCCTCCTACAATGAGCAGTTCTTC. This translates into CASSLVVPSYNEQFF. The chain joins TRBV5-6 to TRBJ2-1; no clear D. Germline assignment: CDR1 SGHDT and CDR2 YYEEEE. There are 15 residues in the CDR3. V gave up 0 bases and J gave up 0 bases, with 7 bases separating them.

V gene TRBV27 combines with J gene TRBJ2-7; 12 bases are shared with TRBD2. Germline CDR1 reads MNHEY; CDR2 reads SMNVEV (reference sequence). The CDR3 length is 13 residues. The ends lost 7 bases at V and 6 bases at J; junction bases unmatched: 4. The CDR3 sequence: CASKLAGGLEQYF. The DNA of the CDR3 is TGTGCCAGCAAGCTAGCGGGAGGGCTCGAGCAGTACTTC.

The rearrangement joins TRBV5-6 to TRBJ2-5; D remains ambiguous. This CDR3 is 14 amino acids long. V was clipped by 4 bases and J by 4 bases, with 14 bases between them. Germline V gene sequence: CDR1 SGHDT, CDR2 YYEEEE. The DNA for the CDR3 is TGTGCCAGCAGCCCTCGGCCCCACGGAGAGACCCAGTACTTC. This codes for CASSPRPHGETQYF.

This clone was observed once. This chain connects TRBV7-9 to TRBJ2-1; 8 nucleotides match TRBD1. CDR3 length: 14 residues. V gave up 7 bases and J gave up 6 bases; unmatched junction bases: 8. The germline V gene encodes CDR1 SEHNR and CDR2 FQNEAQ (reference sequence). CDR3 DNA sequence: TGTGCCAGCATCGGACAGGGACCCCTCAATGAGCAGTTCTTC. It translates to CASIGQGPLNEQFF.

This rearrangement joins TRBV30 to TRBJ2-7, with D hard to call. Trimming took 7 bases from V and 6 from J, leaving 16 bases between them. The germline V gene has CDR1 GTSNPN and CDR2 SVGIG (reference sequence). This CDR3 has 12 amino acids. In nucleotides, the CDR3 is TGTGCCTCCAAGTGGGGAAACGGCGAGCAGTACTTC. Encoded protein: CASKWGNGEQYF.

The chain uses TRBV7-9 and TRBJ2-3; TRBD2 matches 11 bases. Germline V gene lookup returns CDR1 SEHNR and CDR2 FQNEAQ (reference sequence). This CDR3 is 16 amino acids long. Trimming at V came to 5 bases and at J to 4 bases, leaving 8 bases not matched to a gene. This chain's CDR3 is CASSPRGLAVADTQYF. The CDR3 DNA is TGTGCCAGCAGCCCACGGGGACTAGCGGTCGCAGATACGCAGTATTTT.

The chain recombines TRBV7-9 with TRBJ2-7; D is undetermined. Germline CDR1 and CDR2: SEHNR and FQNEAQ (reference sequence). V lost 5 bases and J 1 base, leaving 9 bases between the germline ends. CDR3 length: 13 residues. The CDR3 sequence: CASSPPQSYEQYF. Written as DNA, the CDR3 is TGTGCCAGCAGCCCCCCTCAGTCCTACGAGCAGTACTTC.

The chain employs TRBV27 and TRBJ2-3; 11 nucleotides line up with TRBD2. Germline lookup yields CDR1 MNHEY and CDR2 SMNVEV (reference sequence). With V trimmed by 5 bases and J by 2 bases, 9 bases remained unmatched. The CDR3 loop spans 17 amino acids. The CDR3, as DNA: TGTGCCAGCAGTCCCCTCCCTAGCGGGGGGCTCACAGATACGCAGTATTTT. It yields the protein CASSPLPSGGLTDTQYF.